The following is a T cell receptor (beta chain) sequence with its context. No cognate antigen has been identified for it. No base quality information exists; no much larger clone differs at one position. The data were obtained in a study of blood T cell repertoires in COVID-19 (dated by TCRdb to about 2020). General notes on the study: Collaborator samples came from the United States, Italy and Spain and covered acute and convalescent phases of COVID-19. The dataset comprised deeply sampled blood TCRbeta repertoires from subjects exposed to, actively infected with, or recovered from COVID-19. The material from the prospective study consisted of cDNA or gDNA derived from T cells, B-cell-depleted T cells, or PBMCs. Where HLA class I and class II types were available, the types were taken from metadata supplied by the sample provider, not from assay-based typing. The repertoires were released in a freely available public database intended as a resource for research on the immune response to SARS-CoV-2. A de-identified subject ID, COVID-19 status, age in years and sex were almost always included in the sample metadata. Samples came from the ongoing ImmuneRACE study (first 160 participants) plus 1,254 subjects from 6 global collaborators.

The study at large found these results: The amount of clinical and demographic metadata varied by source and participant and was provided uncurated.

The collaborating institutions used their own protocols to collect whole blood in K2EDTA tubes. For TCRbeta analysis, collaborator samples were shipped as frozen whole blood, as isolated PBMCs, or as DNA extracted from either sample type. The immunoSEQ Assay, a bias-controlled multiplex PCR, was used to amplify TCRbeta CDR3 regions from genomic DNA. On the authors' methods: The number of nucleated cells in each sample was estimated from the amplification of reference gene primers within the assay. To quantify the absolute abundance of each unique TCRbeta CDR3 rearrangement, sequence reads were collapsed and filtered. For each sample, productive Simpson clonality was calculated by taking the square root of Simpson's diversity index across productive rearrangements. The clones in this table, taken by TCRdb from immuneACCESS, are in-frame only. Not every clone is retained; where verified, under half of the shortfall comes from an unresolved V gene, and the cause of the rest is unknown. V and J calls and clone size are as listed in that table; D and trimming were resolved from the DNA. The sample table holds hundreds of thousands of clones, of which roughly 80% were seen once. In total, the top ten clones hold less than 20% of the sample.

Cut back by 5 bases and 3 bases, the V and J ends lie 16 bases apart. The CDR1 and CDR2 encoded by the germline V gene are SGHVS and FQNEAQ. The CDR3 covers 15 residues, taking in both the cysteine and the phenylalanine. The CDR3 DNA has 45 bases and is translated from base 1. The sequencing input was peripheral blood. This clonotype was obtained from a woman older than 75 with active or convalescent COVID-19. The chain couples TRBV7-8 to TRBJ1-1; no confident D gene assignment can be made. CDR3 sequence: CASSPPAGMYTEAFF. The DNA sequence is TGTGCCAGCAGCCCCCCCGCGGGTATGTACACTGAAGCTTTCTTT. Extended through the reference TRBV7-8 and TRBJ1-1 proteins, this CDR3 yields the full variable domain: GAGVSQSPRYKVAKRGQDVALRCDPISGHVSLFWYQQALGQGPEFLTYFQNEAQLDKSGLPSDRFFAERPEGSVSTLKIQRTQQEDSAVYLCASSPPAGMYTEAFFGQGTRLTVV.